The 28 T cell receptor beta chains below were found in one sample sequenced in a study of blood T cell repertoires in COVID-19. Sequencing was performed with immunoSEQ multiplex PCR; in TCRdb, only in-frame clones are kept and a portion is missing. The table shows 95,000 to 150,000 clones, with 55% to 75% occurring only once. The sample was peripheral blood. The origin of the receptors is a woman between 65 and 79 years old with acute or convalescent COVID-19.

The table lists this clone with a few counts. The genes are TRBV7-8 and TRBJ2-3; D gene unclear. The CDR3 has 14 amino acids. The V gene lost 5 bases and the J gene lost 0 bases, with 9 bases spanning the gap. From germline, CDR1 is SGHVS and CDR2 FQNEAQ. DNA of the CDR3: TGTGCCAGCAGCCGGGCAGGCAGCACAGATACGCAGTATTTT. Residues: CASSRAGSTDTQYF.

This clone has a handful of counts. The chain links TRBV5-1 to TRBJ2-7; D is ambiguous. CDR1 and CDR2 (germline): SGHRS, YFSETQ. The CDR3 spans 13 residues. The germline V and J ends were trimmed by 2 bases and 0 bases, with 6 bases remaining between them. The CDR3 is CASSFVSSYEQYF. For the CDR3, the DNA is TGCGCCAGCAGCTTTGTCAGCTCCTACGAGCAGTACTTC.

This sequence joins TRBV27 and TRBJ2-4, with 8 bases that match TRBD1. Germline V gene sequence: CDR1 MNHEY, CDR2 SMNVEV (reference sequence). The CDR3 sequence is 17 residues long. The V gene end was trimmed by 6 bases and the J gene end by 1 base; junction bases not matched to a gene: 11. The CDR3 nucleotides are TGTGCCAGCAGCCCCCGGACAGGGTCGGTGGCCAAAAACATTCAGTACTTC. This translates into CASSPRTGSVAKNIQYF.

The CDR3 protein is CASSGGLSYEQYF. The CDR3 region has the DNA TGTGCCAGCAGTGGCGGACTCTCCTACGAGCAGTACTTC. The chain has TRBV2 and TRBJ2-7, with D possibly TRBD2 on 5 matching bases. This CDR3 contains 13 residues. CDR1 is SNHLY, CDR2 FYNNEI, per germline. Trimming left V 4 bases short and J 0 bases short, with 7 bases between. Looking up the rest from reference TRBV2 and TRBJ2-7 gives the full variable domain: EPEVTQTPSHQVTQMGQEVILRCVPISNHLYFYWYRQILGQKVEFLVSFYNNEISEKSEIFDDQFSVERPDGSNFTLKIRSTKLEDSAMYFCASSGGLSYEQYFGPGTRLTVT.

CDR3 loop: CASGRLAGEGGTQYF. The CDR3 DNA sequence: TGTGCCAGCGGGCGTCTAGCGGGAGAGGGGGGTACGCAGTATTTT. J is TRBJ2-3 and V is TRBV28; 10 bases match TRBD2. The CDR3 is 15 amino acids. CDR1 and CDR2 (germline): MDHEN, SYDVKM. Trimming removed 8 bases from V and 8 bases from J; junction bases left unmatched: 13.

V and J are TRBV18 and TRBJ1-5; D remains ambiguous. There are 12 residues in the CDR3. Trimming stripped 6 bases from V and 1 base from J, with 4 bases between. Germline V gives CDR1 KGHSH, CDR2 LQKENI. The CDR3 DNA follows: TGTGCCAGCTCCTTGAGCAATCAGCCCCAGCATTTT. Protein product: CASSLSNQPQHF.

In DNA form, the CDR3 reads TGTGCCAGCAGTTTATCGTCAGATTCCTACGAGCAGTACTTC. Its translation is CASSLSSDSYEQYF. The V and J genes are TRBV27 and TRBJ2-7; D unresolved. CDR1 MNHEY and CDR2 SMNVEV come from the germline V gene (reference sequence). The ends were cut back, 0 bases at V and 1 base at J, with 7 bases in the middle. The CDR3 is 14 residues long.

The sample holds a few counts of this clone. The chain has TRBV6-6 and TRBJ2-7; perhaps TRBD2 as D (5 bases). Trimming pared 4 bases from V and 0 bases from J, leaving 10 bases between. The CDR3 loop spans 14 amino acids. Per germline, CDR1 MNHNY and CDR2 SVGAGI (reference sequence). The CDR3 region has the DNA TGTGCCAGCAGTTCCCATGGGAGCTCCTACGAGCAGTACTTC. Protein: CASSSHGSSYEQYF.

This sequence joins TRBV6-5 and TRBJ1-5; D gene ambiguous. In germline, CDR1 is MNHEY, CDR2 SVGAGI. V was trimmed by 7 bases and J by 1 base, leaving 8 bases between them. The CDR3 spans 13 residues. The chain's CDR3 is CASKTLSNQPQHF. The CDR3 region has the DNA TGTGCCAGCAAGACATTGAGCAATCAGCCCCAGCATTTT.

Written as DNA, the CDR3 is TGTGCCAGCAGTTACCCCCTAGCGGGGTACTCCTACAATGAGCAGTTCTTC. This codes for CASSYPLAGYSYNEQFF. The rearrangement joins TRBV6-2 or TRBV6-3 to TRBJ2-1; 9 bases are shared with TRBD2. Germline V gene sequence: CDR1 MNHEY, CDR2 SVGEGT. V was clipped by 2 bases and J by 0 bases; unmatched bases: 5. The CDR3 length is 17 residues.

This CDR3 reads CASSLVQASEAFF. For the CDR3, the DNA is TGCGCCAGCAGCTTGGTCCAGGCCTCTGAAGCTTTCTTT. The chain links TRBV5-1 to TRBJ1-1; D is uncertain. The V and J ends lost 0 bases and 6 bases respectively, with 9 bases between them. This CDR3 is 13 amino acids long. Germline V gene data show CDR1 as SGHRS and CDR2 as YFSETQ.

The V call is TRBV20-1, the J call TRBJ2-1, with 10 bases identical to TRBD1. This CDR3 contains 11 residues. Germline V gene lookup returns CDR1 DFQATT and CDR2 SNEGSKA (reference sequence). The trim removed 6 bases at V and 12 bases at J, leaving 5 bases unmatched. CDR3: CSARDRGRQFF. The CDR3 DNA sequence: TGCAGTGCCAGGGACAGGGGCCGGCAGTTCTTC.

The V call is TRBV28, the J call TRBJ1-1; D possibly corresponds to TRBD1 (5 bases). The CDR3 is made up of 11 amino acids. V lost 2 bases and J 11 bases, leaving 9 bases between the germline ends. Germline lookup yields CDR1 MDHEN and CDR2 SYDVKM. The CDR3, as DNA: TGTGCCAGCAGTTTAGCAGGGTCGGCTTTCTTT. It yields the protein CASSLAGSAFF.

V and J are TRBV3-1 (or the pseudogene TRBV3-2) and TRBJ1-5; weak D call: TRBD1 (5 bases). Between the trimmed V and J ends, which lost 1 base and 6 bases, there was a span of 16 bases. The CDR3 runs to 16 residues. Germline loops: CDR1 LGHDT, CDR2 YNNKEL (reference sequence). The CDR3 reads CASSQGLGGVSQPQHF. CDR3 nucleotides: TGTGCCAGCAGCCAAGGGCTGGGAGGGGTGAGTCAGCCCCAGCATTTT.

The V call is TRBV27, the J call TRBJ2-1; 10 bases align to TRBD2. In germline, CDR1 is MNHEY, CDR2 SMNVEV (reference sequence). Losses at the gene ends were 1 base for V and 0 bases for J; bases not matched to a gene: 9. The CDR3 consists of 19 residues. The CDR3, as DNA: TGTGCCAGCAGTTTATTTTCTCTGAGCGGGGGGGACTCCTACAATGAGCAGTTCTTC. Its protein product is CASSLFSLSGGDSYNEQFF.

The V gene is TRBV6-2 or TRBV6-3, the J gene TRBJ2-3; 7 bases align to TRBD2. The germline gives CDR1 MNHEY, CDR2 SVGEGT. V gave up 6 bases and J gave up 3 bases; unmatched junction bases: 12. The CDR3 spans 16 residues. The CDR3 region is CASSSRGGYGTDTQYF. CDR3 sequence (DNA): TGTGCCAGCAGCTCGCGCGGGGGATATGGTACAGATACGCAGTATTTT.

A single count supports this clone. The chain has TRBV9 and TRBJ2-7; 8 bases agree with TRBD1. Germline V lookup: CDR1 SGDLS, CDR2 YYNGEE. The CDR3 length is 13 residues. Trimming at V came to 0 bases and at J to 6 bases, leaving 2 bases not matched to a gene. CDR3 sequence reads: CASSVVGTGEQYF. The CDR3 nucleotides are TGTGCCAGCAGCGTAGTAGGGACAGGCGAGCAGTACTTC.

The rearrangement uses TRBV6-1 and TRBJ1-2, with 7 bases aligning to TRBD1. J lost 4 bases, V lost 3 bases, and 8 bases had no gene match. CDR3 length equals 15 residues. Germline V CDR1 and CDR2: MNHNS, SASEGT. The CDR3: CASSEYGGGTYGYTF. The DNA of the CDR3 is TGTGCCAGCAGTGAGTATGGAGGGGGCACCTATGGCTACACCTTC.

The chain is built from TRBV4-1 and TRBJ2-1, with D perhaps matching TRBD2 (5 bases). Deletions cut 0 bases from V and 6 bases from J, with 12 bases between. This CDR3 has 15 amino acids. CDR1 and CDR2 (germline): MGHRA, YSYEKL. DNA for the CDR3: TGCGCCAGCAGCCAAGATCTTATGCGGGTCAATGAGCAGTTCTTC. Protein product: CASSQDLMRVNEQFF.

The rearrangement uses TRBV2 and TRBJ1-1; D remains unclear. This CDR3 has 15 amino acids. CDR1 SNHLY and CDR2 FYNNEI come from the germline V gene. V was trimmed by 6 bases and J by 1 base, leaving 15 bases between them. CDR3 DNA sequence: TGTGCCAGCAGGGGCTGGGAGGGATCGAACACTGAAGCTTTCTTT. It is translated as CASRGWEGSNTEAFF.

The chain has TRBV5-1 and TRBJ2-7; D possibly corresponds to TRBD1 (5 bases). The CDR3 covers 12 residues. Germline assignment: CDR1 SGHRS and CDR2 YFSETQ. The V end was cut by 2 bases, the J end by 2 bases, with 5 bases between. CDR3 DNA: TGCGCCAGCAGCTTACAGGCCTACGAGCAGTACTTC. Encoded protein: CASSLQAYEQYF.

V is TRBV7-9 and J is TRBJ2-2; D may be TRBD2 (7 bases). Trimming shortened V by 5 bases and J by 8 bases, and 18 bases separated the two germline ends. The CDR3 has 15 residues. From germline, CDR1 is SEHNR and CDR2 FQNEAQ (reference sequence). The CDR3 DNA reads TGTGCCAGCAGCCCATCTACAGGGAGGGCGGGGGAGCTGTTTTTT. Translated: CASSPSTGRAGELFF.

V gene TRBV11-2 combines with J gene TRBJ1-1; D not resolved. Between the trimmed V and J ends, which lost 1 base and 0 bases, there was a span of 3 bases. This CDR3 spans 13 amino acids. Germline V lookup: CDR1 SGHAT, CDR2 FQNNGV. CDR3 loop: CASSLGVNTEAFF. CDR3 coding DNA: TGTGCCAGCAGCTTAGGCGTGAACACTGAAGCTTTCTTT.

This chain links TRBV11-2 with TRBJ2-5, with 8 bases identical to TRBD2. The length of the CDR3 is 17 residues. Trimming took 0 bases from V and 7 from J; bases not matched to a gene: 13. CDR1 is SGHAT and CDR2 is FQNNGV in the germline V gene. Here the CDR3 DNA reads TGTGCCAGCAGCTTAGAAACTCGCGGGGGGCCGGGGGGGACCCAGTACTTC. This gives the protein CASSLETRGGPGGTQYF. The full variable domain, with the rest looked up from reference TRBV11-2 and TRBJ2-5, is EAGVAQSPRYKIIEKRQSVAFWCNPISGHATLYWYQQILGQGPKLLIQFQNNGVVDDSQLPKDRFSAERLKGVDSTLKIQPAKLEDSAVYLCASSLETRGGPGGTQYFGPGTRLLVL.

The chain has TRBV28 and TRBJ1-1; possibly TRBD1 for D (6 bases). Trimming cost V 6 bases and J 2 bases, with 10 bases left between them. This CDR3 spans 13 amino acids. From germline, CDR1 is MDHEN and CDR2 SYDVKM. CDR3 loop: CASSPGQNTEAFF. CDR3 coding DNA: TGTGCCAGCAGCCCGGGACAAAACACTGAAGCTTTCTTT.

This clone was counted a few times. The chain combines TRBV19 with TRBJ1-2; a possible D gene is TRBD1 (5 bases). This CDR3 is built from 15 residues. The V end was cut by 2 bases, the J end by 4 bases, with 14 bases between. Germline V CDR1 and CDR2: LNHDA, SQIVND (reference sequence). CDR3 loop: CASSILGEVGYGYTF. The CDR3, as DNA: TGTGCCAGTAGTATACTAGGGGAAGTGGGCTATGGCTACACCTTC.

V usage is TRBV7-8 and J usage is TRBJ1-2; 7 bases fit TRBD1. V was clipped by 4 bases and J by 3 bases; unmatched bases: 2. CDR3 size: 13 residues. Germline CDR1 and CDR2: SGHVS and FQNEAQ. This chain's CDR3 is CASSSGQYYGYTF. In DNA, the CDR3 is TGTGCCAGCAGCTCGGGACAGTACTATGGCTACACCTTC.

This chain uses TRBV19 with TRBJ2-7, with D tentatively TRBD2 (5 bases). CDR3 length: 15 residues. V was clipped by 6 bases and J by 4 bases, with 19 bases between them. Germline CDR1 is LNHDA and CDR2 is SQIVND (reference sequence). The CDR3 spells CASSPRAGLRYEQYF. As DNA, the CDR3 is TGTGCCAGTAGCCCTCGTGCGGGCCTAAGATACGAGCAGTACTTC.